This is a list of T cell receptor beta chains from one sample in a study of response to subunit inactivated influenza vaccine. TCRdb re-derived calls from the RT-PCR reads in MiXCR, one entry per CDR3 protein. Of a few hundred thousand distinct CDR3 sequences listed, just over 20% are singletons. The sequences come from PBMCs from blood, collected less than 22 months after vaccination. All receptors come from a man between 50 and 75 years old who received an inactivated influenza vaccine. CDR3s include the opening cysteine and the closing phenylalanine or tryptophan. The order of the fields is D gene, J gene, V gene, clone size, CDR3 DNA, CDR3 protein. A D gene is named only where the DNA matches it firmly. The size of a clone is reported for some rows only, either as once, few or many, or as a class for expanded clones.

d_call: .
j_call: TRBJ2-7
v_call: TRBV7-9
clone_size: .
cdr3_nt: TGTGCCAGCAGCTTATTCGGAGGGAATGACGAGCAGTACTTC
cdr3_aa: CASSLFGGNDEQYF

d_call: .
j_call: TRBJ1-4
v_call: TRBV7-8
clone_size: few
cdr3_nt: TGTGCCAGCAGCTTAGTCATGAGTAGCAGGGCCCCGGAGTATGAAAAACTGTTTTTT
cdr3_aa: CASSLVMSSRAPEYEKLFF

d_call: TRBD1
j_call: TRBJ2-3
v_call: TRBV5-1
clone_size: few
cdr3_nt: TGCGCCAGCAGCCCCGGGACAGGGGAGGCAGATACGCAGTATTTT
cdr3_aa: CASSPGTGEADTQYF

d_call: .
j_call: TRBJ2-2
v_call: TRBV25-1
clone_size: .
cdr3_nt: TGTGCCAGCAGTGAATCTTTAGGGAAGAACACCGGGGAGCTGTTTTTT
cdr3_aa: CASSESLGKNTGELFF

d_call: .
j_call: TRBJ1-1
v_call: TRBV7-9
clone_size: many
cdr3_nt: TGTGCCAGCAGCTTAACGAGGTGGGCTGAAGCTTTCTTT
cdr3_aa: CASSLTRWAEAFF

d_call: TRBD1
j_call: TRBJ1-1
v_call: TRBV20-1
clone_size: .
cdr3_nt: TGCAGTGGGGGGGGACCGGGACAGAAATTCTTGAACACTGAAGCTTTCTTT
cdr3_aa: CSGGGPGQKFLNTEAFF

d_call: TRBD1
j_call: TRBJ2-7
v_call: TRBV20-1
clone_size: few
cdr3_nt: TGCAGTGTCCGGACAGGAGGCCTCGAGCAGTACTTC
cdr3_aa: CSVRTGGLEQYF

d_call: TRBD1
j_call: TRBJ1-1
v_call: TRBV10-3
clone_size: many
cdr3_nt: TGTGCCATCAGTGAGTCATCAGGGGGCTACACTGAAGCTTTCTTT
cdr3_aa: CAISESSGGYTEAFF

d_call: .
j_call: TRBJ2-7
v_call: TRBV2
clone_size: .
cdr3_nt: TGTGCCAGCAGGGACAGCGTTGCCTACGAGCAGTACTTC
cdr3_aa: CASRDSVAYEQYF

d_call: .
j_call: TRBJ1-5
v_call: TRBV7-2
clone_size: many
cdr3_nt: TGTGCCAGCAGCTTAGCAGGGGCCCGCAATCAGCCCCAGCATTTT
cdr3_aa: CASSLAGARNQPQHF

d_call: .
j_call: TRBJ1-5
v_call: TRBV5-1
clone_size: few
cdr3_nt: TGCGCCAGCAGCTTGGACGTAGGGGTGGCCGGCAATCAGCCCCAGCATTTT
cdr3_aa: CASSLDVGVAGNQPQHF

d_call: .
j_call: TRBJ1-2
v_call: TRBV6-5
clone_size: .
cdr3_nt: TGTGCCAGCAGTTACTCGACTCTTCTGACAGACTCCTATGGCTACACCTTC
cdr3_aa: CASSYSTLLTDSYGYTF

d_call: .
j_call: TRBJ1-4
v_call: TRBV20-1
clone_size: .
cdr3_nt: TGCAGTGCTAGAGATGGGGCAGCCATGAAGGGACTGTTTTTT
cdr3_aa: CSARDGAAMKGLFF

d_call: .
j_call: TRBJ1-1
v_call: TRBV11-2
clone_size: few
cdr3_nt: TGTGCCAGCTCGAGGCAGGGGCCCCTGGCTTTCTTT
cdr3_aa: CASSRQGPLAFF

d_call: .
j_call: TRBJ2-7
v_call: TRBV2
clone_size: .
cdr3_nt: TGTGCCAGCAGTGAAGCCCTAACAGGCGAGTCACTCTCCTACGAGCAGTACTTC
cdr3_aa: CASSEALTGESLSYEQYF

d_call: .
j_call: TRBJ2-7
v_call: TRBV4-1
clone_size: .
cdr3_nt: TGCGCCAGCAGCCAAGACCTCTTGAGCTCCTACGAGCAGTACTTC
cdr3_aa: CASSQDLLSSYEQYF

d_call: TRBD2
j_call: TRBJ2-1
v_call: TRBV6-1
clone_size: .
cdr3_nt: TGTGCCAGCAGTCAACTAGCGGGGGGGCCGGGTGAGCAGTTCTTC
cdr3_aa: CASSQLAGGPGEQFF

d_call: .
j_call: TRBJ2-7
v_call: TRBV7-7
clone_size: .
cdr3_nt: TGTGCCAGCAGCCATACCTCCGGCGAGCAGTACTTC
cdr3_aa: CASSHTSGEQYF

d_call: TRBD1
j_call: TRBJ1-2
v_call: TRBV5-6
clone_size: few
cdr3_nt: TGTGCCAGCAGCCTAGGACAGGGGTTCGGTGGCTACACCTTC
cdr3_aa: CASSLGQGFGGYTF

d_call: .
j_call: TRBJ2-7
v_call: TRBV6-2/TRBV6-3
clone_size: .
cdr3_nt: .
cdr3_aa: CASTRSNPTSSTSGPYF

d_call: .
j_call: TRBJ1-6
v_call: TRBV15
clone_size: many
cdr3_nt: TGTGCCACCAGCAGAGGGCTATTCAATTCACCCCTCCACTTT
cdr3_aa: CATSRGLFNSPLHF

d_call: .
j_call: TRBJ2-3
v_call: TRBV5-1
clone_size: .
cdr3_nt: TGCGCCAGCAGCTTGACATTCAGTAGCACGCAGTATTTT
cdr3_aa: CASSLTFSSTQYF

d_call: TRBD2
j_call: TRBJ2-1
v_call: TRBV4-3
clone_size: .
cdr3_nt: TGCGCCAGCAGCCAGACCCTGAGCGGGAGATTTGTAGAGCAGTTCTTC
cdr3_aa: CASSQTLSGRFVEQFF

d_call: .
j_call: TRBJ2-1
v_call: TRBV19
clone_size: .
cdr3_nt: TGTGCCAGTAGTTTGGGTAGTGGATCAGAAAATGAGCAGTTCTTC
cdr3_aa: CASSLGSGSENEQFF

d_call: TRBD2
j_call: TRBJ2-1
v_call: TRBV7-8
clone_size: .
cdr3_nt: TGTGCCAGCAGTCGGCCCGGGACTAGCGGGGGAGCCTACAATGAGCAGTTCTTC
cdr3_aa: CASSRPGTSGGAYNEQFF

d_call: .
j_call: TRBJ2-1
v_call: TRBV5-5
clone_size: few
cdr3_nt: TGTGCCAGCAGCTTGGAGGATGTTATCTACAATGAGCAGTTCTTC
cdr3_aa: CASSLEDVIYNEQFF

d_call: .
j_call: TRBJ1-1
v_call: TRBV29-1
clone_size: many
cdr3_nt: TGCAGCGCGCCCGGGGCCGAGAACACTGAAGCTTTCTTT
cdr3_aa: CSAPGAENTEAFF

d_call: TRBD2
j_call: TRBJ2-7
v_call: TRBV25-1
clone_size: .
cdr3_nt: TGTGCCAGCAGTGACCCTAGCGGGAGCTCCTACGAGCAGTACTTC
cdr3_aa: CASSDPSGSSYEQYF

d_call: .
j_call: TRBJ1-1
v_call: TRBV6-1
clone_size: .
cdr3_nt: TGTGCCAGCGTCAGGGCCCCGAGGGAAGCTTTCTTT
cdr3_aa: CASVRAPREAFF

d_call: .
j_call: TRBJ2-1
v_call: TRBV9
clone_size: .
cdr3_nt: TGTGCCAGCAGCGGGTGGCGGGATGAGCAGTTCTTC
cdr3_aa: CASSGWRDEQFF

d_call: TRBD1
j_call: TRBJ2-7
v_call: TRBV6-4
clone_size: few
cdr3_nt: TGTGCCAGCTCCCAGGACAGGGGATCCTACGAGCAGTACTTC
cdr3_aa: CASSQDRGSYEQYF

d_call: .
j_call: TRBJ2-3
v_call: TRBV5-6
clone_size: few
cdr3_nt: TGTGCCAGCAGCTTAGGGCCATCTAGCACAGATACGCAGTATTTT
cdr3_aa: CASSLGPSSTDTQYF

d_call: TRBD1
j_call: TRBJ1-1
v_call: TRBV3-1
clone_size: .
cdr3_nt: TGTGCCAGCAGCCGAAGACAGGGGGCAGGCACTGAAGCTTTCTTT
cdr3_aa: CASSRRQGAGTEAFF

d_call: .
j_call: TRBJ1-6
v_call: TRBV5-1
clone_size: few
cdr3_nt: TGCGCCAGCAGCTTGGCCGGCGGTCTACATAATTCACCCCTCCACTTT
cdr3_aa: CASSLAGGLHNSPLHF

d_call: TRBD1
j_call: TRBJ1-2
v_call: TRBV6-1
clone_size: few
cdr3_nt: TGTGCCAGCAGTCAAGCGACAGGGAAGGGCTATGGCTACACCTTC
cdr3_aa: CASSQATGKGYGYTF

d_call: TRBD2
j_call: TRBJ2-3
v_call: TRBV27
clone_size: few
cdr3_nt: TGTGCCAGCAGAAGCGGGGGGGCAGGCACAGATACGCAGTATTTT
cdr3_aa: CASRSGGAGTDTQYF

d_call: TRBD2
j_call: TRBJ2-7
v_call: TRBV7-2
clone_size: .
cdr3_nt: TGTGCCAGCAGCTACCTAGCGGGAGGCCCCTACGAGCAGTACTTC
cdr3_aa: CASSYLAGGPYEQYF

d_call: TRBD1
j_call: TRBJ2-5
v_call: TRBV6-1
clone_size: .
cdr3_nt: TGTGCCAGCATAGGGGGCCTTGAGACCCAGTACTTC
cdr3_aa: CASIGGLETQYF

d_call: .
j_call: TRBJ1-2
v_call: TRBV7-9
clone_size: few
cdr3_nt: TGTGCCAGCAGCCCCGGTGTGTCAGCTAACTATGGCTACACCTTC
cdr3_aa: CASSPGVSANYGYTF

d_call: .
j_call: TRBJ1-3
v_call: TRBV12-3/TRBV12-4
clone_size: .
cdr3_nt: TGTGCCAGCAGTTTAAGAGGAATCTCTGGAAACACCATATATTTT
cdr3_aa: CASSLRGISGNTIYF

d_call: .
j_call: TRBJ1-5
v_call: TRBV5-1
clone_size: .
cdr3_nt: TGCGCCAGCAGCCCGCATAGTGGGGATCAGCCCCAGCATTTT
cdr3_aa: CASSPHSGDQPQHF

d_call: .
j_call: TRBJ1-2
v_call: TRBV5-1
clone_size: .
cdr3_nt: TGCGCCAGCAGCTTGTCACTATCCTATGGCTACACCTTC
cdr3_aa: CASSLSLSYGYTF

d_call: TRBD1
j_call: TRBJ2-6
v_call: TRBV20-1
clone_size: few
cdr3_nt: TGCAGTGCTAGAGATCAGGGGGCTGCTGGGGCCAACGTCCTGACTTTC
cdr3_aa: CSARDQGAAGANVLTF

d_call: .
j_call: TRBJ2-3
v_call: TRBV9
clone_size: .
cdr3_nt: TGTGCCAGCAGCGTACAGGTCGGCACGGGCACAGATACGCAGTATTTT
cdr3_aa: CASSVQVGTGTDTQYF

d_call: TRBD2
j_call: TRBJ2-1
v_call: TRBV3-1
clone_size: .
cdr3_nt: TGTGCCAGCAGCCAAGTGGGGCTTACTAGCGGGAGATGGAATGAGCAGTTCTTC
cdr3_aa: CASSQVGLTSGRWNEQFF

d_call: .
j_call: TRBJ1-1
v_call: TRBV4-2
clone_size: .
cdr3_nt: TGTGCCAGCAGCCAAATCTTCGGGGGGCAGGACACTGAAGCTTTCTTT
cdr3_aa: CASSQIFGGQDTEAFF

d_call: TRBD2
j_call: TRBJ2-1
v_call: TRBV20-1
clone_size: .
cdr3_nt: TGCAGTGCAACTAGCGGGGATACCTACAATGAGCAGTTCTTC
cdr3_aa: CSATSGDTYNEQFF

d_call: .
j_call: TRBJ2-7
v_call: TRBV10-3
clone_size: .
cdr3_nt: TGTGCCATCGGGGGCAGCTCCTACGAGCAGTACTTC
cdr3_aa: CAIGGSSYEQYF

d_call: .
j_call: TRBJ2-7
v_call: TRBV7-9
clone_size: few
cdr3_nt: TGTGCCAGCAGCGTCAGGGGAGAGTATTCCGAGCAGTACTTC
cdr3_aa: CASSVRGEYSEQYF

d_call: TRBD2
j_call: TRBJ2-3
v_call: TRBV27
clone_size: few
cdr3_nt: TGTGCCAGCAGTTTATCCGGGACTAGCGGGGGGCTCCGCACAGATACGCAGTATTTT
cdr3_aa: CASSLSGTSGGLRTDTQYF

d_call: .
j_call: TRBJ1-1
v_call: TRBV7-3
clone_size: .
cdr3_nt: TGTGCCAGCAGCTTCGAAAGAGGGGCTGAAGCTTTCTTT
cdr3_aa: CASSFERGAEAFF

d_call: TRBD2
j_call: TRBJ2-7
v_call: TRBV5-1
clone_size: .
cdr3_nt: TGCGCCCGAAGACTAGCGGGAGAGTTCTACGAGCAGTACTTC
cdr3_aa: CARRLAGEFYEQYF

d_call: .
j_call: TRBJ1-1
v_call: TRBV21-1
clone_size: few
cdr3_nt: TGTGCCAGCAGCCCCCCCCAGGCCAACACTGAAGCTTTCTTT
cdr3_aa: CASSPPQANTEAFF

d_call: .
j_call: TRBJ2-3
v_call: TRBV6-2/TRBV6-3
clone_size: .
cdr3_nt: TGTGCCAGCAGTTACCTAGTTGGGCCTCCCTACTCAGATACGCAGTATTTT
cdr3_aa: CASSYLVGPPYSDTQYF

d_call: .
j_call: TRBJ2-1
v_call: TRBV29-1
clone_size: few
cdr3_nt: TGCAGCGTTGGAAGGGGACCCTACAATGAGCAGTTCTTC
cdr3_aa: CSVGRGPYNEQFF

d_call: .
j_call: TRBJ1-3
v_call: TRBV24-1
clone_size: few
cdr3_nt: TGTGCCACCACAATAAGAGGGTACAGGATTCTTGGAAACACCATATATTTT
cdr3_aa: CATTIRGYRILGNTIYF

d_call: .
j_call: TRBJ1-1
v_call: TRBV21-1
clone_size: .
cdr3_nt: TGTGCCAGCAGCAAACCTTGGGTTGGCACTGAAGCTTTCTTT
cdr3_aa: CASSKPWVGTEAFF

d_call: TRBD1
j_call: TRBJ1-3
v_call: TRBV5-6
clone_size: .
cdr3_nt: TGTGCCAGCAGTTCCACAGGGGGCTTCGGAAACACCATATATTTT
cdr3_aa: CASSSTGGFGNTIYF

d_call: .
j_call: TRBJ2-7
v_call: TRBV15
clone_size: .
cdr3_nt: TGTGCCACCAGCAGAGATCGGCGCTACGAGCAGTACTTC
cdr3_aa: CATSRDRRYEQYF